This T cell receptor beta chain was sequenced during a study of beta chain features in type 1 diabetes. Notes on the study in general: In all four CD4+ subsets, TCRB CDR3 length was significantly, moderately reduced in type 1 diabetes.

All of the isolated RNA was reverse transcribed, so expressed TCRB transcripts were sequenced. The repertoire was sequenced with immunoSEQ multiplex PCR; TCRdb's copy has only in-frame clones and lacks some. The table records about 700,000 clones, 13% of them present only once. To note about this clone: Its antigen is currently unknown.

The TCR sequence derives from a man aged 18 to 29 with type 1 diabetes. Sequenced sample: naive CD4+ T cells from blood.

The CDR3, as DNA: TGTGCCAGCAGTTTATTGGGAGGGACTTCGGGGACTGAAGCTTTCTTT. It codes for CASSLLGGTSGTEAFF. The chain carries TRBV27 and TRBJ1-1; TRBD1 is a possible D gene (5 bases). The CDR3 consists of 16 residues. Germline-derived CDR1 and CDR2 are MNHEY and SMNVEV (reference sequence). Trimming left V 1 base short and J 5 bases short, with 17 bases between.